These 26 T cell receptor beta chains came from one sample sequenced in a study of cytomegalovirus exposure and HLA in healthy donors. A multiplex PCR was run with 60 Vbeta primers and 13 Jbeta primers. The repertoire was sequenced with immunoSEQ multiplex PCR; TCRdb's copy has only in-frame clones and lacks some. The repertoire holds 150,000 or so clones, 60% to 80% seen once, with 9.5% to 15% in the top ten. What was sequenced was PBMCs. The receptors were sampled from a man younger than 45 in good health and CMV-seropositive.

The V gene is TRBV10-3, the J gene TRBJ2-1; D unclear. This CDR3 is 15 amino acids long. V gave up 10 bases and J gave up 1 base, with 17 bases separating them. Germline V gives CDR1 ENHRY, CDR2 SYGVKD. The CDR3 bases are TGTGCCACCACAGACGCCGATCCTTCCTACAATGAGCAGTTCTTC. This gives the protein CATTDADPSYNEQFF.

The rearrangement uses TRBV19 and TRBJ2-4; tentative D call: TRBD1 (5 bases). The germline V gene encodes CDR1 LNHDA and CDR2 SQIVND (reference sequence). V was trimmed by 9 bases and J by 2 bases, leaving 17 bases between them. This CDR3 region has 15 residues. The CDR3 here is CASRILQGSKNIQYF. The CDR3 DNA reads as TGTGCCAGCCGGATTCTGCAGGGATCCAAAAACATTCAGTACTTC.

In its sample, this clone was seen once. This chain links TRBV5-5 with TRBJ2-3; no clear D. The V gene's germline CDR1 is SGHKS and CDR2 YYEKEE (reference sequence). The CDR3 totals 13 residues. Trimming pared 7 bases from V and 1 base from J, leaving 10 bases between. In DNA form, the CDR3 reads TGTGCCAGCCGCTGGCAGGGCACAGATACGCAGTATTTT. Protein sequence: CASRWQGTDTQYF.

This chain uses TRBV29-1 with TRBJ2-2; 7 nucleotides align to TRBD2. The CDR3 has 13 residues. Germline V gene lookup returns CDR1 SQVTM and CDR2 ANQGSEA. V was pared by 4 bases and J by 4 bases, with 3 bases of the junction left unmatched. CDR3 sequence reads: CSVGREATGELFF. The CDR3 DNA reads TGCAGCGTTGGACGGGAGGCCACCGGGGAGCTGTTTTTT.

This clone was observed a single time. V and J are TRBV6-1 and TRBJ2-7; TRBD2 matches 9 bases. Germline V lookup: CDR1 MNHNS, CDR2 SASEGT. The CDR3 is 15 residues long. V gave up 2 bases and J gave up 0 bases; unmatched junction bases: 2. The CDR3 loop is CASSELAGSSYEQYF. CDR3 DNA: TGTGCCAGCAGTGAACTAGCGGGGAGCTCCTACGAGCAGTACTTC.

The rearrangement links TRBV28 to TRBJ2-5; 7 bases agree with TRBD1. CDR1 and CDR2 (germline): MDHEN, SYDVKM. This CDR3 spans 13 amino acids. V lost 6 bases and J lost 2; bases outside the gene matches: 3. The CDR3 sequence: CASRVGQQETQYF. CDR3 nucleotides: TGTGCCAGCAGGGTGGGACAGCAAGAGACCCAGTACTTC.

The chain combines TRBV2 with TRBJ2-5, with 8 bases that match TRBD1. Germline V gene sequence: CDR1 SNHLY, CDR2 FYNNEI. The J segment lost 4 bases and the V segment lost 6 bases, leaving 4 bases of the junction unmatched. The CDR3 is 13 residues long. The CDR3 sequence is CASRDRVGETQYF. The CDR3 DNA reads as TGTGCCAGCAGGGACAGGGTAGGAGAGACCCAGTACTTC. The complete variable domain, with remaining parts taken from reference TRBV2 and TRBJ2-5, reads EPEVTQTPSHQVTQMGQEVILRCVPISNHLYFYWYRQILGQKVEFLVSFYNNEISEKSEIFDDQFSVERPDGSNFTLKIRSTKLEDSAMYFCASRDRVGETQYFGPGTRLLVL.

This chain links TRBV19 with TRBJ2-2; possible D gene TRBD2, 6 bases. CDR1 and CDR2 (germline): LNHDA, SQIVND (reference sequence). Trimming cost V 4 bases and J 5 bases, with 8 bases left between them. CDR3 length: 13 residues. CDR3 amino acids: CASSRGGTGELFF. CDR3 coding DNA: TGTGCCAGTAGTAGAGGAGGGACCGGGGAGCTGTTTTTT.

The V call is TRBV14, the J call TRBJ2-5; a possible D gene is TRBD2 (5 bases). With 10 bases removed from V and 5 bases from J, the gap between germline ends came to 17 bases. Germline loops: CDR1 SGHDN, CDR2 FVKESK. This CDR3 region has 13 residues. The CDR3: CANPDLLGETQYF. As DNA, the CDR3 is TGTGCCAACCCGGACTTACTGGGGGAGACCCAGTACTTC.

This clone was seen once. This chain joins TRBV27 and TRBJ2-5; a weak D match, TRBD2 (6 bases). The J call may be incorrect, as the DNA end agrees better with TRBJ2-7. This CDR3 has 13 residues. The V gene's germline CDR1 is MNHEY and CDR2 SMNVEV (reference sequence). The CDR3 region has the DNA TGTGCCAGCAGATCCGGGAGCTCCTACGAGCAGTACTTC. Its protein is CASRSGSSYEQYF.

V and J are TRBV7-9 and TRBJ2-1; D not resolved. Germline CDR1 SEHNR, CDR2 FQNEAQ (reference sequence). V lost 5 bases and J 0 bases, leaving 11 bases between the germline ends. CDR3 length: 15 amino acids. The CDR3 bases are TGTGCCAGCAGCCGACTTCCTAGCTCCTACAATGAGCAGTTCTTC. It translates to CASSRLPSSYNEQFF.

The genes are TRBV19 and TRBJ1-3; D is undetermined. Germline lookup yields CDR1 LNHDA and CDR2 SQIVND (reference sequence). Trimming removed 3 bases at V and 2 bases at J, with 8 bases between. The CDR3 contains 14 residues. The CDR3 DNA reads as TGTGCCAGTAGTATGCTGGGCGCTGGAAACACCATATATTTT. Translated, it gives CASSMLGAGNTIYF.

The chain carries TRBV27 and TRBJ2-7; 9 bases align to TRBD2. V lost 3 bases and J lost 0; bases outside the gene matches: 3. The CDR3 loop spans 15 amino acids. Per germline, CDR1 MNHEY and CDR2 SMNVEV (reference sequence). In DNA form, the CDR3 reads TGTGCCAGCAGTTTTACTAGCGGGCGCTCCTACGAGCAGTACTTC. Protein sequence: CASSFTSGRSYEQYF.

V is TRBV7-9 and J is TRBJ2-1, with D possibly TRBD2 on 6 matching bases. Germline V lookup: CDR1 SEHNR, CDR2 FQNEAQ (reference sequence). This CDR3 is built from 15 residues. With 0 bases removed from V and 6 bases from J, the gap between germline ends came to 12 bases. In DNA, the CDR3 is TGTGCCAGCAGCTTAGCGCGGGGCACTTTCAATGAGCAGTTCTTC. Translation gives CASSLARGTFNEQFF.

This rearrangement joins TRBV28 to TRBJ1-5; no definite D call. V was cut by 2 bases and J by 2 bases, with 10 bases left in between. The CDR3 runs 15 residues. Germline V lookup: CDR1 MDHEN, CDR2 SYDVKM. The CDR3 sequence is CASSLEGKGNQPQHF. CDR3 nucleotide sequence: TGTGCCAGCAGTTTAGAGGGAAAGGGCAATCAGCCCCAGCATTTT.

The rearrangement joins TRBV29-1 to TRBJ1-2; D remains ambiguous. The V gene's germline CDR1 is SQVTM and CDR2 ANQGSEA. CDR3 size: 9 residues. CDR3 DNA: TGCTCCACTAACTATGGCTACACCTTC. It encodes CSTNYGYTF.

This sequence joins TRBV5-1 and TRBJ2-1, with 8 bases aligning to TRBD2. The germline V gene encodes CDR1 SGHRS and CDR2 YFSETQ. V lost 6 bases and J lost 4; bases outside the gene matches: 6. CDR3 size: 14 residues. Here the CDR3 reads CASTTGGIYNEQFF. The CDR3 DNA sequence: TGCGCCAGCACTACGGGAGGGATTTACAATGAGCAGTTCTTC.

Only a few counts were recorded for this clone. CDR3 nucleotide sequence: TGCAGCGTTGCCAGGGCAACTAATGAAAAACTGTTTTTT. It is translated as CSVARATNEKLFF. The V and J genes are TRBV29-1 and TRBJ1-4; tentative D call: TRBD1 (5 bases). With 4 bases removed from V and 0 bases from J, the gap between germline ends came to 6 bases. CDR1 and CDR2 (germline): SQVTM, ANQGSEA. CDR3 size: 13 residues.

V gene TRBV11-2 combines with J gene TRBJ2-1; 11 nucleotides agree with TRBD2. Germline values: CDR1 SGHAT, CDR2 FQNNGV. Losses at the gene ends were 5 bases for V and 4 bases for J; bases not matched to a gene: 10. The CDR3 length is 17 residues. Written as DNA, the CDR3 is TGTGCCAGCAGCCTCCCGACTAGCGGGACTTATTACAATGAGCAGTTCTTC. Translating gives CASSLPTSGTYYNEQFF.

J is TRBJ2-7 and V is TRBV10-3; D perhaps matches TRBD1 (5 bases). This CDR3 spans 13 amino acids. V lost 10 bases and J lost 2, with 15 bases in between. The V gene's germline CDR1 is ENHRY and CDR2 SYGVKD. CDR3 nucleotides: TGTGCCACCACGGACACAACAACCTACGAGCAGTACTTC. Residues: CATTDTTTYEQYF.

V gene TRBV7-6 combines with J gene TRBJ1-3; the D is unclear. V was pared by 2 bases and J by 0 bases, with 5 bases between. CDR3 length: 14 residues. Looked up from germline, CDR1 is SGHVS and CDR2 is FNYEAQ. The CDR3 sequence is CASSLSSSGNTIYF. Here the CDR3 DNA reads TGTGCCAGCAGCTTATCTTCCTCTGGAAACACCATATATTTT.

This CDR3 is CASSYRTSERENYNEQFF. The CDR3 nucleotides read TGTGCCAGCAGCTACCGGACTAGCGAGAGGGAAAATTACAATGAGCAGTTCTTC. The V gene is TRBV7-9, the J gene TRBJ2-1, with 9 bases that match TRBD2. This CDR3 region has 18 residues. With V trimmed by 4 bases and J by 4 bases, 14 bases remained unmatched. CDR1 is SEHNR, CDR2 FQNEAQ, per germline (reference sequence).

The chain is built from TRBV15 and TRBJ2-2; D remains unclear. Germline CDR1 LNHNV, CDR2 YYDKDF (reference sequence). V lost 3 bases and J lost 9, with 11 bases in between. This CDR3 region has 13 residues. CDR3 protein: CATSSGTFRELFF. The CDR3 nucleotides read TGTGCCACCAGCAGTGGTACATTCCGGGAGCTGTTTTTT.

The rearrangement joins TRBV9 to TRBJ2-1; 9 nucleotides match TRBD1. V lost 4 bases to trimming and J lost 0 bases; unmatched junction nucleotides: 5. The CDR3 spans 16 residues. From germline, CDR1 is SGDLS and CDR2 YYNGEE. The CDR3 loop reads CASSLQGASSYNEQFF. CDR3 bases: TGTGCCAGCAGCCTACAGGGGGCGAGCTCCTACAATGAGCAGTTCTTC.

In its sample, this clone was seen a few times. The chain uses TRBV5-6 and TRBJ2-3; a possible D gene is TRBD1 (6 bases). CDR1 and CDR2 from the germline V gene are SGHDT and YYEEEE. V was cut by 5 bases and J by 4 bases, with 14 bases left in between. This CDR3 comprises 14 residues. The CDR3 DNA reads TGTGCCAGCAGTAAAGGACAGAACCCAGATACGCAGTATTTT. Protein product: CASSKGQNPDTQYF.

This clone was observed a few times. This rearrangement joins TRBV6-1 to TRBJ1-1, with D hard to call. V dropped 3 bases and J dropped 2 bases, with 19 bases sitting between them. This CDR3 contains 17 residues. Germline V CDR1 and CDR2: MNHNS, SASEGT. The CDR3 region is CASSEYTGSDSNTEAFF. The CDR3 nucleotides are TGTGCCAGCAGTGAGTACACCGGGTCAGACTCCAACACTGAAGCTTTCTTT.